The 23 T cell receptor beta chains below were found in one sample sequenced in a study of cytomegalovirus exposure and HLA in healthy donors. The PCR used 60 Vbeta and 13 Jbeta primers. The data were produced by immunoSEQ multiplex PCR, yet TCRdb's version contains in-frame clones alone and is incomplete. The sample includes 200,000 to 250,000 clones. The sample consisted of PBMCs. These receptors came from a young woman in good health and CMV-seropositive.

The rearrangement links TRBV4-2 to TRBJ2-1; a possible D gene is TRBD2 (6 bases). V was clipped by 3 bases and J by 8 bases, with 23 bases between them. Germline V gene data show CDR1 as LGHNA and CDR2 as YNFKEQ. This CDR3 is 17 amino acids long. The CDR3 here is CASSQAGLGGGLDEQFF. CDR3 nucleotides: TGTGCCAGCAGCCAGGCCGGACTTGGGGGAGGCCTCGATGAGCAGTTCTTC.

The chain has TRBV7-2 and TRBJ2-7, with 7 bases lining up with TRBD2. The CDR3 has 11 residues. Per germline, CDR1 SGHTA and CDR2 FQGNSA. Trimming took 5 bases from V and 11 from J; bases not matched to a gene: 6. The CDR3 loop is CASSPGLFKYF. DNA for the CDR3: TGTGCCAGCAGCCCGGGACTATTCAAGTACTTC.

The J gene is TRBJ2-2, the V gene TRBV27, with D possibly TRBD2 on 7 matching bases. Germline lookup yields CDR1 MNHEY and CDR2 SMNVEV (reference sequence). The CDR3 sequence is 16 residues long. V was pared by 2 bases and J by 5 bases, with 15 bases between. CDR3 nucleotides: TGTGCCAGCAGTTTACGCGGGGGCCGTATTACCGGGGAGCTGTTTTTT. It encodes CASSLRGGRITGELFF.

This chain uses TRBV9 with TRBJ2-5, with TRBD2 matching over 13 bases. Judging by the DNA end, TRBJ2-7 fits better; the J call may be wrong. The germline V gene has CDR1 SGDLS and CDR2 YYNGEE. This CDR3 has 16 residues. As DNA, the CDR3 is TGTGCCAGCAGCGTAAGGGGGGGGACTAGCGGGAACGAGCAGTACTTC. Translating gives CASSVRGGTSGNEQYF.

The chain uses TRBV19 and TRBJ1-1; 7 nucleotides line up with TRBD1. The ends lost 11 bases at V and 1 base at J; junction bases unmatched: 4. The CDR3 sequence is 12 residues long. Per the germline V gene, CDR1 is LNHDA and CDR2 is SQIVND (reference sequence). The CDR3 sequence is CAAGGRNTEAFF. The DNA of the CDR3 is TGTGCCGCAGGGGGAAGGAACACTGAAGCTTTCTTT.

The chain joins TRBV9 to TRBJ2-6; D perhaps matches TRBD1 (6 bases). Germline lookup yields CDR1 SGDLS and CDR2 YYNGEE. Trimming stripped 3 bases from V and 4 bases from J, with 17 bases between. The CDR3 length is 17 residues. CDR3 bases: TGTGCCAGCAGCGGAGGACAGTCCCGGAGAGGGGCCAACGTCCTGACTTTC. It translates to CASSGGQSRRGANVLTF.

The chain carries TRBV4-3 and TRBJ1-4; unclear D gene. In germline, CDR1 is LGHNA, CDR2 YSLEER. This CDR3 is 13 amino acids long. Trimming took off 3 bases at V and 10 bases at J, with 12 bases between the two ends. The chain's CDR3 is CASSHRRAGKLFF. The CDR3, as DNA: TGCGCCAGCAGCCACCGCCGGGCGGGAAAACTGTTTTTT.

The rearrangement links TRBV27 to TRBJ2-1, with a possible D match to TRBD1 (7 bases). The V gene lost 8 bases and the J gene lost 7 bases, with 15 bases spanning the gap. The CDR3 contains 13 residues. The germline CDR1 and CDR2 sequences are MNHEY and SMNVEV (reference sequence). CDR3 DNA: TGTGCCAGCGCGACTAGGGGGCGGAATGAGCAGTTCTTC. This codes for CASATRGRNEQFF.

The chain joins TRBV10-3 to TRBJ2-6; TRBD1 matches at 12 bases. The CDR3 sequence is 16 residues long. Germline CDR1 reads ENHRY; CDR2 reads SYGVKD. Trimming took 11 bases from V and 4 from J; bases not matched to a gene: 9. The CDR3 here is CAVSGQGASGANVLTF. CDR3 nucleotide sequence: TGTGCCGTTTCGGGACAGGGGGCTTCAGGGGCCAACGTCCTGACTTTC.

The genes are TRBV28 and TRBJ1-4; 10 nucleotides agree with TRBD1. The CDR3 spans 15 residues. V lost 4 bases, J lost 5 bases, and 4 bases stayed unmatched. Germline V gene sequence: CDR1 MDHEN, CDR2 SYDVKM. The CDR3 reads CASSSPGQGNEKLFF. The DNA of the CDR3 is TGTGCCAGCAGTTCTCCGGGACAGGGGAATGAAAAACTGTTTTTT.

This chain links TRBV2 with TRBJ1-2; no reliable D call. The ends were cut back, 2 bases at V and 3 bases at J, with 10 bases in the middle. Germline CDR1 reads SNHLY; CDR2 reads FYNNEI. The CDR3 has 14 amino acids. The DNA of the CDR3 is TGTGCCAGCAGTGAAAGAGACTACGACTATGGCTACACCTTC. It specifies CASSERDYDYGYTF. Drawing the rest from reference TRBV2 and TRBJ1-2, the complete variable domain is EPEVTQTPSHQVTQMGQEVILRCVPISNHLYFYWYRQILGQKVEFLVSFYNNEISEKSEIFDDQFSVERPDGSNFTLKIRSTKLEDSAMYFCASSERDYDYGYTFGSGTRLTVV.

The CDR3 nucleotides read TGTGCCAGTAGTTCCTCGGGACAGTACCAAGAGACCCAGTACTTC. Its protein product is CASSSSGQYQETQYF. The gene calls are TRBV19 and TRBJ2-5, with 7 bases fitting TRBD1. The V gene's germline CDR1 is LNHDA and CDR2 SQIVND (reference sequence). There are 15 residues in the CDR3. The trim removed 5 bases at V and 0 bases at J, leaving 6 bases unmatched.

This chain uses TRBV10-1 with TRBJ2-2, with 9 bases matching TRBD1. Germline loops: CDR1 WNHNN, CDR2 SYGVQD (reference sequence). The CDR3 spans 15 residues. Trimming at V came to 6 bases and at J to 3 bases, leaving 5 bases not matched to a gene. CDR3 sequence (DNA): TGCGCCAGCAGCGAGACAGGGGGGTACACCGGGGAGCTGTTTTTT. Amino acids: CASSETGGYTGELFF.

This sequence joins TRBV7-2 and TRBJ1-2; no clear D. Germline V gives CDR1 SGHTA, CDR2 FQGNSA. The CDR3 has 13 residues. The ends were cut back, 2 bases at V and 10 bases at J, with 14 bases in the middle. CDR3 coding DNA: TGTGCCAGCAGCTTAAATTACGGAGGCCTCTACACCTTC. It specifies CASSLNYGGLYTF.

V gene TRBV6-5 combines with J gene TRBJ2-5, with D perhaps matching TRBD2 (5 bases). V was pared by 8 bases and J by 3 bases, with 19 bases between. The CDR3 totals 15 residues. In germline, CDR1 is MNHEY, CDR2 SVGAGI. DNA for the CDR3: TGTGCCAGCCGCTGGCGGCCATCGAGGGAAGAGACCCAGTACTTC. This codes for CASRWRPSREETQYF.

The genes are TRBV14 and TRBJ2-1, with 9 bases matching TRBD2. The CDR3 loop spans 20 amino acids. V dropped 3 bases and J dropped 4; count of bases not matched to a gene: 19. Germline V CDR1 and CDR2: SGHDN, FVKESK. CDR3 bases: TGTGCCAGCAGCCATGAAACTAGACTAGCGGTTACCCTGGGGTACAATGAGCAGTTCTTC. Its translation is CASSHETRLAVTLGYNEQFF.

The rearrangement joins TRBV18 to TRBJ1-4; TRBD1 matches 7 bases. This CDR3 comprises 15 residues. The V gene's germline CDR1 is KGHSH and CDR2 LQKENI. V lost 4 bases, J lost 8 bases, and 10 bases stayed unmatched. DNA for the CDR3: TGTGCCAGCTCACGAGGACAGGCGGAAGGAGAAAAACTGTTTTTT. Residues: CASSRGQAEGEKLFF.

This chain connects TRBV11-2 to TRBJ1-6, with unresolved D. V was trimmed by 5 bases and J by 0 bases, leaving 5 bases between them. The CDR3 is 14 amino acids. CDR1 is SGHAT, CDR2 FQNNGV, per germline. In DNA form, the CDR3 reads TGTGCCAGCAGCCCGAGCTCCTATAATTCACCCCTCCACTTT. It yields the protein CASSPSSYNSPLHF.

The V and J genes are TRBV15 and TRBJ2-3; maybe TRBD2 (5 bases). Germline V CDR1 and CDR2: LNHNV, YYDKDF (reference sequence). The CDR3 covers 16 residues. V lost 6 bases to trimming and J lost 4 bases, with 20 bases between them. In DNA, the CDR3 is TGTGCCACCAGAGAGGGCGGGTTCTTCAGTGCAGATACGCAGTATTTT. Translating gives CATREGGFFSADTQYF.

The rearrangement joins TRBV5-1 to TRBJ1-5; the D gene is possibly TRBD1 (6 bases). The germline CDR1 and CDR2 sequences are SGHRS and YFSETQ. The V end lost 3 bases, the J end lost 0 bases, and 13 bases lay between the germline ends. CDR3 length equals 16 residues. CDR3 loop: CASSSLLRGSNQPQHF. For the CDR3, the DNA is TGCGCCAGCAGCTCCCTTCTCAGGGGTAGCAATCAGCCCCAGCATTTT.

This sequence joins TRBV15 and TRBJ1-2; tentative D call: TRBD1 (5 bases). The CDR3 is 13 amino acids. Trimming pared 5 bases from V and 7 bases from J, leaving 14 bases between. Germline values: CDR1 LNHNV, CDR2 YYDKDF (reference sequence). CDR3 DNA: TGTGCCACCAGCTTGGGAGGGGTTGGTGGCTACACCTTC. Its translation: CATSLGGVGGYTF.

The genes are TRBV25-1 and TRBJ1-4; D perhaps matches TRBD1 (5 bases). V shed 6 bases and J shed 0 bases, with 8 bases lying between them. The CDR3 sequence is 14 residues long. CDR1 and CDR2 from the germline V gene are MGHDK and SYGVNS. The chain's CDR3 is CASSGHSTNEKLFF. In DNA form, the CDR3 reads TGTGCCAGCAGCGGACATTCAACTAATGAAAAACTGTTTTTT.

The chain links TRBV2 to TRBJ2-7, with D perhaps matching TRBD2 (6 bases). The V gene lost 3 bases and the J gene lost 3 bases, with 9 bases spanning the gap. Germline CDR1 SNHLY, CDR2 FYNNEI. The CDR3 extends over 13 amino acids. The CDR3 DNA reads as TGTGCCAGCAGTGAGGGCGGGATCTACGAGCAGTACTTC. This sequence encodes CASSEGGIYEQYF.